Listed below are T cell receptor beta chains from one sample, sequenced in a study of T cell repertoires in cytomegalovirus infection. TCRdb reprocessed the reads with MiXCR, giving one entry per CDR3 protein. Of a few hundred thousand distinct CDR3 sequences in the sample, roughly 18% were seen once. Sequenced material: PBMCs. These receptors all come from a human donor in good health (CMV status not recorded). Some clones in this sample may be carry-over from other donors' samples. Each CDR3 is given with its conserved first and last residue. A D gene is named only where the DNA matches it firmly. Clone size, where shown, is once, few, many, or a class for clones that have expanded.

V gene	D gene	J gene	clone size	CDR3 protein	CDR3 DNA
TRBV19	TRBD2	TRBJ2-7	.	CASTRRGVYEQYF	TGTGCCAGTACCCGACGGGGGGTCTACGAGCAGTACTTC
TRBV20-1	.	TRBJ2-1	.	CSASRLASVDEQFF	TGCAGTGCTAGTCGGCTAGCGTCAGTGGATGAGCAGTTCTTC
TRBV5-1	TRBD1	TRBJ2-5	few	CASSFQGEETQYF	TGCGCCAGCAGCTTTCAGGGGGAAGAGACCCAGTACTTC
TRBV10-3	TRBD2	TRBJ2-1	many	CAISGTSGTEGEQFF	TGTGCCATCAGCGGGACTAGCGGGACGGAGGGTGAGCAGTTCTTC
TRBV19	.	TRBJ2-7	.	CASREEGRKGQRQYF	TGTGCCAGTAGAGAGGAGGGGAGGAAGGGCCAGAGGCAGTACTTC
TRBV2	.	TRBJ1-1	.	CASRTDILF	TGTGCCAGCAGGACCGACATACTCTTT
TRBV7-2	TRBD2	TRBJ2-1	many	CASSFSGGSYNEQFF	TGTGCCAGCAGCTTCAGCGGGGGTTCCTACAATGAGCAGTTCTTC
TRBV3-1	TRBD1	TRBJ1-5	few	CASSSGQGHQPQHF	TGTGCCAGCAGCTCGGGACAGGGTCATCAGCCCCAGCATTTT
TRBV20-1	.	TRBJ2-7	.	CSARTVSYEQYF	TGCAGTGCTCGGACAGTTTCCTACGAGCAGTACTTC
TRBV6-2/TRBV6-3	.	TRBJ2-7	.	CASSYVGGPYEQYF	TGTGCCAGCAGTTACGTTGGGGGGCCCTACGAGCAGTACTTC
TRBV6-1	TRBD1	TRBJ2-7	many	CASRPPRYRDRGYEQYF	TGTGCCAGCAGACCACCCCGTTACCGGGACAGGGGCTACGAGCAGTACTTC
TRBV7-8	.	TRBJ2-2	many	CASSLRSRTGELFF	TGTGCCAGCAGCTTAAGATCCCGGACCGGGGAGCTGTTTTTT
TRBV20-1	.	TRBJ2-7	few	CSVSDRGYEQYF	TGCAGTGTTTCGGACAGAGGGTACGAGCAGTACTTC
TRBV7-2	.	TRBJ2-1	many	CASSPSGSSYNEQFF	TGTGCCAGCAGTCCCAGTGGGAGCTCCTACAATGAGCAGTTCTTC
TRBV7-9	.	TRBJ2-7	many	CASSLNSGGVEQYF	TGTGCCAGCAGCTTAAACAGTGGAGGGGTCGAGCAGTACTTC
TRBV7-2	.	TRBJ1-1	many	CASSFNQGGTEAFF	TGTGCCAGCAGCTTTAATCAGGGTGGCACTGAAGCTTTCTTT
TRBV7-2	.	TRBJ2-7	.	CVSSLTGGRPSYEQYF	TGTGTCAGCAGCTTGACCGGGGGCAGGCCCTCCTACGAGCAGTACTTC
TRBV28	.	TRBJ2-1	.	CASSFGVSEQFF	TGTGCCAGCAGTTTCGGCGTAAGTGAGCAGTTCTTC
TRBV4-1	TRBD2	TRBJ2-5	.	CASSRAPGGLATLSQETQYF	TGCGCCAGCAGCCGGGCCCCGGGGGGACTAGCGACCCTCAGCCAAGAGACCCAGTACTTC
TRBV20-1	.	TRBJ1-1	.	CSARSPGTEAFF	TGCAGTGCTAGGTCGCCCGGCACTGAAGCTTTCTTT
TRBV12-3/TRBV12-4	TRBD1	TRBJ2-7	.	CASRSAPGTGDYEQYF	TGTGCCAGCAGGTCTGCTCCCGGGACAGGAGACTACGAGCAGTACTTC
TRBV7-6	TRBD1	TRBJ2-7	few	CASSPSGQGSYEQYF	TGTGCCAGCAGCCCATCGGGACAGGGCTCCTACGAGCAGTACTTC
TRBV4-1	.	TRBJ1-5	few	CASSQDRQLSNQPQHF	TGCGCCAGCAGCCAAGACCGGCAGCTTAGCAATCAGCCCCAGCATTTT
TRBV6-2/TRBV6-3	.	TRBJ1-6	.	CASSYTRDNSPLHF	TGTGCCAGCAGTTACACCCGGGACAATTCACCCCTCCACTTT
TRBV19	.	TRBJ1-3	.	CASSTWAKSGNTIYF	TGTGCCAGTAGTACCTGGGCTAAGTCCGGAAACACCATATATTTT
TRBV19	.	TRBJ1-5	many	CASRVQDLNQPQHF	TGTGCCAGTCGAGTACAGGATCTTAATCAGCCCCAGCATTTT
TRBV7-2	.	TRBJ2-7	many	CASSKETIGPGYPYEQYF	TGTGCCAGCAGCAAAGAGACGATAGGTCCCGGGTATCCCTACGAGCAGTACTTC
TRBV14	.	TRBJ2-3	few	CAGTGVVGTDTQYF	TGTGCCGGTACAGGCGTGGTAGGCACAGATACGCAGTATTTT
TRBV18	.	TRBJ2-2	.	CASSPGTRNTGELFF	TGTGCCAGCTCACCCGGGACTCGGAACACCGGGGAGCTGTTTTTT
TRBV4-2	TRBD1	TRBJ1-4	.	CASSQVQGASGEKLFF	TGTGCCAGCAGCCAAGTTCAGGGGGCGAGTGGTGAAAAACTGTTTTTT
TRBV5-6	TRBD1	TRBJ2-1	.	CASSLGFGQGYNEQFF	TGTGCCAGCAGCTTGGGCTTTGGACAGGGGTACAATGAGCAGTTCTTC
TRBV7-8	.	TRBJ2-3	many	CASSLGGLSNTDTQYF	TGTGCCAGCAGCTTAGGTGGACTTTCGAACACAGATACGCAGTATTTT
TRBV7-9	TRBD1	TRBJ2-2	many	CASSSETGVGTGELFF	TGTGCCAGCAGCTCCGAGACAGGGGTTGGCACCGGGGAGCTGTTTTTT
TRBV4-2	.	TRBJ2-7	.	CASSQDHQGPTSHEQYF	TGTGCCAGCAGCCAAGATCATCAGGGACCGACCTCTCACGAGCAGTACTTC
TRBV30	.	TRBJ2-2	.	CAWSVGNTGELFF	TGTGCCTGGAGTGTAGGGAACACCGGGGAGCTGTTTTTT
TRBV15	.	TRBJ1-1	few	CATSGRTENTEAFF	TGTGCCACCAGCGGAAGGACGGAGAACACTGAAGCTTTCTTT
TRBV24-1	.	TRBJ2-3	many	CATASRATDTQYF	TGTGCCACCGCCTCCCGGGCCACAGATACGCAGTATTTT
TRBV28	.	TRBJ1-4	.	CASSLGHLAEKLFF	TGTGCCAGCAGTTTGGGCCACCTGGCTGAAAAACTGTTTTTT
TRBV6-5	.	TRBJ1-5	few	CASSYSREGKQPQHF	TGTGCCAGCAGTTACTCGAGGGAAGGGAAACAGCCCCAGCATTTT
TRBV12-3/TRBV12-4	.	TRBJ1-5	few	CASSPYFYSNQPQHF	TGTGCCAGCAGTCCCTATTTCTATAGCAATCAGCCCCAGCATTTT
TRBV6-1	.	TRBJ2-5	.	CASSPAGLPQETQYF	TGTGCCAGCAGCCCCGCCGGACTACCCCAAGAGACCCAGTACTTC
TRBV7-8	.	TRBJ2-5	.	CASSLRTGAQETQYF	TGTGCCAGCAGCTTAAGAACGGGGGCCCAAGAGACCCAGTACTTC
TRBV20-1	.	TRBJ1-1	.	CSAQRRQNTEAFF	TGCAGTGCTCAGAGAAGACAGAACACTGAAGCTTTCTTT
TRBV7-2	TRBD2	TRBJ2-1	many	CASSTPGTSGSGEQFF	TGTGCCAGCAGCACCCCCGGGACTAGCGGTTCCGGGGAGCAGTTCTTC
TRBV28	TRBD1	TRBJ1-1	many	CASSLGQGGTEAFF	TGTGCCAGCAGCTTAGGACAGGGAGGCACTGAAGCTTTCTTT
TRBV19	.	TRBJ2-7	few	CASSHKLASQDYEQYF	TGTGCCAGTAGCCATAAACTAGCTTCCCAAGACTACGAGCAGTACTTC
TRBV6-1	TRBD2	TRBJ2-1	many	CASSEGLAGLNEQFF	TGTGCCAGCAGTGAGGGACTAGCGGGGCTAAATGAGCAGTTCTTC
TRBV6-6	TRBD2	TRBJ2-3	few	CASSSGGAPYSTDTQYF	TGTGCCAGCAGCAGCGGGGGAGCGCCATATAGCACAGATACGCAGTATTTT
TRBV5-1	.	TRBJ1-6	.	CASSLDSGRDNSPLHF	TGCGCCAGCAGCTTGGACAGCGGACGAGATAATTCACCCCTCCACTTT
TRBV7-8	.	TRBJ1-6	few	CASSLEGISSYNSPLHF	TGTGCCAGCAGCTTAGAAGGAATTAGCTCCTATAATTCACCCCTCCACTTT
TRBV20-1	.	TRBJ1-5	.	CSASRRGQPQHF	TGCAGTGCTAGCCGCAGAGGACAGCCCCAGCATTTT
TRBV11-3	.	TRBJ2-2	once	CASSLVASSGELFF	TGTGCCAGCAGCTTAGTGGCTAGCTCCGGGGAGCTGTTTTTT
TRBV12-3/TRBV12-4	TRBD1	TRBJ2-1	few	CASSFPGQGDGEQFF	TGTGCCAGCAGTTTCCCGGGACAGGGGGACGGTGAGCAGTTCTTC
TRBV19	.	TRBJ2-5	.	CASSIMGVPGPGNF	TGTGCCAGTAGTATTATGGGAGTCCCGGGCCCGGGGAACTTC
TRBV7-8	TRBD1	TRBJ1-2	many	CASSSRGTGNYGYTF	TGTGCCAGCAGCTCCCGGGGGACAGGGAACTATGGCTACACCTTC
TRBV24-1	TRBD2	TRBJ2-1	few	CATRTSGGRYNEQFF	TGTGCCACGCGGACTAGCGGGGGGCGATACAATGAGCAGTTCTTC